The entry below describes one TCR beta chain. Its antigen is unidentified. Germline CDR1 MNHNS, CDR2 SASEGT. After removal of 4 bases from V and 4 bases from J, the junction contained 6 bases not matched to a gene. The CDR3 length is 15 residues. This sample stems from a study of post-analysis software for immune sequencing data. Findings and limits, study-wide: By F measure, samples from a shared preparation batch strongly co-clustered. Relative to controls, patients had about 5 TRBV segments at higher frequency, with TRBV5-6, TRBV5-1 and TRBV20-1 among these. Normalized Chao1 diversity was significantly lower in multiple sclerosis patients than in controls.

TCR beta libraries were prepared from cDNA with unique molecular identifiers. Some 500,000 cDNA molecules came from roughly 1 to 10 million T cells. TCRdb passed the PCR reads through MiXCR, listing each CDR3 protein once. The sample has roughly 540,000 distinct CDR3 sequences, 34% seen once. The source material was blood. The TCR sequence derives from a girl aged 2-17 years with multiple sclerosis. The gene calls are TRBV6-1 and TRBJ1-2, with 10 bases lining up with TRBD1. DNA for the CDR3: TGTGCCAGCAGTGCTCCGACAGGGGGCCTCTATGGCTACACCTTC. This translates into CASSAPTGGLYGYTF.